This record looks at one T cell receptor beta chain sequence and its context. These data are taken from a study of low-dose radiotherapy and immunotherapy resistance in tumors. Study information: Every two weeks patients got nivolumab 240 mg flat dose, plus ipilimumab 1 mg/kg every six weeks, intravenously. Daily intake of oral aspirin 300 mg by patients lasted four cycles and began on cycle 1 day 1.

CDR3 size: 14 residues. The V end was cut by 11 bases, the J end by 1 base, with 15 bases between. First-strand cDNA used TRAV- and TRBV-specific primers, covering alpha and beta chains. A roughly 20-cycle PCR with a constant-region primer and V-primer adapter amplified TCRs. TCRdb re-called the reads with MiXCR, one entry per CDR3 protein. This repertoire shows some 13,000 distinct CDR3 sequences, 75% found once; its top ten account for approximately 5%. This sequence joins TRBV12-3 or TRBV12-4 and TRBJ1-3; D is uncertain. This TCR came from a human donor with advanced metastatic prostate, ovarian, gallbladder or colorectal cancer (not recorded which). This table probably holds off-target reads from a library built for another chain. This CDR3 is CASRATTSGNTIYF. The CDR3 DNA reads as TGTGCCTCCCGAGCTACAACTTCTGGAAACACCATATATTTT.